This T cell receptor beta chain was profiled in a study of blood T cells in healthy people across ages (dated by TCRdb to the mid-2010s). Study-wide context: In model experiments, template switching captured roughly one uniquely barcoded TCR beta cDNA molecule for every two T cells. Using deep sequencing normalized with unique cDNA molecular identifiers, the study measured how TCR beta repertoire diversity changes with age. The donors were split into four age groups: young (average around 15 years), middle-aged (around 37), aged (over 55) and long-lived (under 90). Donors of different ages were randomly distributed across sequencing lanes to avoid experimental bias. Using the same blood draw, the study looked at two additional independent replicas of 1 million unique cDNA reads for two donors, one aged 18 to 29 and the other aged 80 or older. What the research found in general, with its limitations: The percentage of naive T cells measured by flow cytometry correlated strongly with observed TCR beta diversity. Estimates of total diversity based on one million sequenced T cells were regarded as lower bounds and as underestimates. The long-lived group showed more naive CD4+ T cells, fewer expanded clones and increased TCR diversity than the aged group, suggesting age selection. As age increased, observed TCR beta diversity per million T cells dropped in a roughly linear way, and a significant reduction was already evident by age 40. The CMV infection status of donors was not known, potentially confounding age-related changes in expanded clonotypes. Because profiling used bulk unsorted PBMCs, naive and antigen-experienced compartments could not be compared conclusively.

Spanning cysteine to phenylalanine, the CDR3 consists of 14 amino acids. Only the CDR3 DNA is retained, 42 bases long and in frame from the first base. CDR1 MGHDK and CDR2 SYGVNS were looked up in the germline V gene. Relative to germline, V is 1 base shorter and J is 4 bases shorter, with 10 bases between their ends. Library prep was done by 5' RACE. A second roughly 6 to 12 cycle PCR used a sample-barcoded 5' primer and a J-beta primer mix. Each TCR beta cDNA molecule received a unique molecular identifier from a template-switch 5' adaptor carrying 12 random nucleotides. At least 2.5 million CDR3-containing paired-end reads were obtained from each sample. First-strand cDNA synthesis was performed from all RNA using the Mint cDNA synthesis kit, with priming by a TRBC-specific oligonucleotide. All cDNA was treated with uracil-DNA glycosylase and then went through a first 18-cycle PCR with the universal primers M1SS and BC2_uni_R. Regarding the original processing steps: Normalization of each sample was performed by random selection of 1 million high-quality reads, each carrying a distinct molecular identifier. Instead of being binned into consensus sequences, reads that shared molecular identifiers were thrown out. MiTCR, run with a Q25 quality threshold and the strictest error-elimination algorithm, handled CDR3 identification, clonotype clustering and error correction. Lower-bound total TCR beta diversity was estimated with a nonparametric unseen species model using Euler transformation. TCRdb's own reprocessing of the public reads used fastp at Q25 and MiXCR and kept productive beta chains. Rows with one shared CDR3 protein collapse into an entry with the most common genes and DNA. The V and J calls were not made by the authors but by TCRdb's processing. The sample table holds some 1,800,000 distinct CDR3 sequences, of which about two fifths were seen once. 23% of the sample is in the top ten clones.

The roughly 39 donors, aged about 6 to 100 years, were systemically healthy Caucasian individuals from Russia. Each donor gave about 9.7 milliliters of peripheral blood, drawn into EDTA-treated Vacutainer tubes. Ficoll-Paque density-gradient centrifugation was used to isolate PBMCs, with at least 7 million obtained per sample. Total RNA was extracted from PBMCs with Trizol reagent, with at least 6 micrograms obtained per sample. Naive CD45RAhigh/CD27high T cell percentages were measured by flow cytometry on a PBMC aliquot from every donor. Concerning this clonotype itself: The clone's antigen remains unknown. The input lacks base qualities; no much larger clone sits a single base away.

The V and J segments used are TRBV25-1 and TRBJ1-2, with the D gene too uncertain to name. This clonotype was obtained from a human donor in good health. What was sequenced was blood. The CDR3 region has the sequence CASSESVAFYGYTF. The DNA reads as follows: TGTGCCAGCAGTGAATCCGTGGCATTCTATGGCTACACCTTC.